Below, 27 T cell receptor beta chains from the same sample are listed, as sequenced in a study of blood T cell repertoires in COVID-19. Clones were sequenced by immunoSEQ multiplex PCR, and TCRdb holds only the in-frame ones, with some missing. The sample has more than 300,000 clones, about 93% seen once. The sample taken for sequencing was peripheral blood. The receptors were gathered from a woman between 18 and 29 years old who had recovered from COVID-19.

The chain's CDR3 is CASSSHEDRDADIQYF. In nucleotides, the CDR3 is TGTGCCAGCAGCTCACACGAGGACAGGGATGCGGACATTCAGTACTTC. The chain carries TRBV7-8 and TRBJ2-4; 8 bases are shared with TRBD1. This CDR3 spans 16 amino acids. Per the germline V gene, CDR1 is SGHVS and CDR2 is FQNEAQ. After removal of 4 bases from V and 8 bases from J, the junction contained 13 bases not matched to a gene.

This sequence joins TRBV3-1 (or the pseudogene TRBV3-2) and TRBJ1-1, with TRBD1 matching over 11 bases. Germline V gene lookup returns CDR1 LGHDT and CDR2 YNNKEL (reference sequence). V lost 4 bases, J lost 4 bases, and 11 bases stayed unmatched. The CDR3 sequence is 17 residues long. CDR3 residues: CASSLRTGGYRATEAFF. CDR3 DNA: TGTGCCAGCAGCCTGAGGACAGGGGGCTATCGGGCCACTGAAGCTTTCTTT.

V gene TRBV7-8 combines with J gene TRBJ2-1, with TRBD1 matching over 11 bases. Per the germline V gene, CDR1 is SGHVS and CDR2 is FQNEAQ. V dropped 0 bases and J dropped 8; count of bases not matched to a gene: 6. The CDR3 runs 16 residues. CDR3 residues: CASSLAPRTGGDEQFF. DNA for the CDR3: TGTGCCAGCAGCTTAGCACCCCGGACAGGGGGCGATGAGCAGTTCTTC.

This chain uses TRBV23-1 with TRBJ1-5; D uncertain. TRBV23-1 is identified as an open reading frame with a role that is uncertain. The CDR3 totals 13 residues. Deletions cut 1 base from V and 6 bases from J, with 7 bases between. CDR3 coding DNA: TGCGCCAGCAGTCAATGGAACAGTCAGCCCCAGCATTTT. It specifies CASSQWNSQPQHF.

The V and J genes are TRBV5-4 and TRBJ2-6; 7 nucleotides match TRBD1. This CDR3 has 17 amino acids. V lost 3 bases to trimming and J lost 4 bases; unmatched junction nucleotides: 10. Germline CDR1 is SGHNT and CDR2 is YYREEE (reference sequence). The DNA for the CDR3 is TGTGCCAGCAGCTCCGGGACAGCCGCTCTAGGGGCCAACGTCCTGACTTTC. Its protein product is CASSSGTAALGANVLTF.

The V and J genes are TRBV7-2 and TRBJ2-7; 11 bases are a match to TRBD2. CDR1 and CDR2 (germline): SGHTA, FQGNSA. There are 15 residues in the CDR3. After removal of 1 base from V and 6 bases from J, the junction contained 5 bases not matched to a gene. The CDR3 region has the DNA TGTGCCAGCAGCTTAGGGGCTAGCGGGAGGCGCGAGCAGTACGTC. Amino acids: CASSLGASGRREQYV.

The chain carries TRBV30 and TRBJ1-1; weak D call: TRBD1 (5 bases). This CDR3 spans 16 amino acids. V was shortened by 5 bases and J by 5 bases, with 24 bases between the two germline ends. Germline-derived CDR1 and CDR2 are GTSNPN and SVGIG (reference sequence). This CDR3 is CAWGAGATHKRTEAFF. In DNA form, the CDR3 reads TGTGCCTGGGGGGCTGGGGCGACGCACAAAAGGACTGAAGCTTTCTTT.

This chain links TRBV18 with TRBJ2-1; TRBD1 agrees at 8 bases. CDR1 is KGHSH and CDR2 is LQKENI in the germline V gene. The CDR3 consists of 17 residues. After removal of 0 bases from V and 0 bases from J, the junction contained 4 bases not matched to a gene. Here the CDR3 reads CASSPPTGGLSYNEQFF. As DNA, the CDR3 is TGTGCCAGCTCACCACCCACAGGGGGACTCTCCTACAATGAGCAGTTCTTC.

V gene TRBV6-2 or TRBV6-3 combines with J gene TRBJ2-5; 7 bases map to TRBD2. V was clipped by 1 base and J by 4 bases; unmatched bases: 3. The CDR3 covers 14 residues. Germline loops: CDR1 MNHEY, CDR2 SVGEGT. The CDR3 protein is CASSYWRERETQYF. In DNA, the CDR3 is TGTGCCAGCAGTTACTGGCGGGAGCGAGAGACCCAGTACTTC.

The gene calls are TRBV23-1 and TRBJ2-3; the match to TRBD2 covers 7 bases. TRBV23-1 is an ORF; its function is uncertain. CDR3 length: 22 residues. Germline trimming cut 0 bases from V and 5 bases from J; bases unmatched to any gene: 26. CDR3 amino acids: CASSQSSLGFLDQRERLDTQYF. CDR3 DNA: TGCGCCAGCAGTCAATCTTCACTAGGTTTCCTCGACCAGCGGGAACGTTTAGATACGCAGTATTTT.

The gene calls are TRBV27 and TRBJ1-5, with TRBD1 identical over 7 bases. The CDR3 extends over 13 amino acids. V trimming: 2 bases; J trimming: 6 bases; junction bases outside the gene matches: 1. Germline loops: CDR1 MNHEY, CDR2 SMNVEV (reference sequence). The CDR3, as DNA: TGTGCCAGCAGTTTAACAGGGGCTCAGCCCCAGCATTTT. Translating it yields CASSLTGAQPQHF.

The V and J genes are TRBV19 and TRBJ2-5; D not resolved. The CDR3 is 12 amino acids. Germline V gene lookup returns CDR1 LNHDA and CDR2 SQIVND (reference sequence). Trimming pared 3 bases from V and 2 bases from J, leaving 4 bases between. The CDR3 protein is CASSMRQETQYF. CDR3 nucleotides: TGTGCCAGTAGTATGAGGCAAGAGACCCAGTACTTC.

This sequence joins TRBV7-2 and TRBJ2-1; 7 bases map to TRBD2. CDR1 and CDR2 from the germline V gene are SGHTA and FQGNSA. The CDR3 loop spans 14 amino acids. V lost 5 bases, J lost 9 bases, and 10 bases stayed unmatched. CDR3 sequence (DNA): TGTGCCAGCAGCATTGAAAGCGGGATCAGTGAGCAGTTCTTC. Translation: CASSIESGISEQFF.

The chain joins TRBV5-4 to TRBJ2-1; 8 bases are a match to TRBD2. Trimming at V came to 0 bases and at J to 7 bases, leaving 9 bases not matched to a gene. Germline CDR1 is SGHNT and CDR2 is YYREEE (reference sequence). The CDR3 runs 16 residues. In nucleotides, the CDR3 is TGTGCCAGCAGCTTGGGGCCCAGCGGGAGTGGTAATGAGCAGTTCTTC. Translated: CASSLGPSGSGNEQFF.

In DNA form, the CDR3 reads TGCGCCAGCAGCGTAACCGAAACAGGGGGCCGTTGGGGAGGGGAGCTGTTTTTT. This sequence encodes CASSVTETGGRWGGELFF. This chain uses TRBV5-1 with TRBJ2-2; 9 bases align to TRBD1. J gave up 8 bases and V 4 bases, and 18 bases lay outside the gene matches. The CDR3 totals 18 residues. From germline, CDR1 is SGHRS and CDR2 YFSETQ.

The chain recombines TRBV10-3 with TRBJ2-1; 12 positions agree with TRBD2. V dropped 6 bases and J dropped 8; count of bases not matched to a gene: 8. CDR1 ENHRY and CDR2 SYGVKD come from the germline V gene. This CDR3 contains 15 residues. CDR3 protein: CAIRPGTSGSDEQFF. The CDR3 DNA reads as TGTGCCATCAGACCCGGGACTAGCGGGTCAGATGAGCAGTTCTTC.

This sequence joins TRBV15 and TRBJ1-4; no firm D call. The CDR3 consists of 15 residues. Trimming took 1 base from V and 5 from J, leaving 11 bases between them. Germline loops: CDR1 LNHNV, CDR2 YYDKDF (reference sequence). The DNA for the CDR3 is TGTGCCACCAGCAGAGCCCGGACGGGGAATGAAAAACTGTTTTTT. Amino acid sequence: CATSRARTGNEKLFF.

The rearrangement uses TRBV18 and TRBJ2-5; D not resolved. Trimming pared 6 bases from V and 5 bases from J, leaving 10 bases between. The length of the CDR3 is 12 residues. Germline values: CDR1 KGHSH, CDR2 LQKENI. This CDR3 reads CASSSGAETQYF. The CDR3 region has the DNA TGTGCCAGCTCCTCTGGAGCGGAGACCCAGTACTTC.

This chain joins TRBV6-4 and TRBJ2-1; the match to TRBD2 covers 9 bases. There are 15 residues in the CDR3. Germline loops: CDR1 MRHNA, CDR2 SNTAGT. J gave up 6 bases and V 3 bases, and 6 bases lay outside the gene matches. The CDR3 region has the DNA TGTGCCAGCAGTGAGGCGGGAGGGCCATCCAATGAGCAGTTCTTC. Its translation: CASSEAGGPSNEQFF.

The chain employs TRBV11-2 and TRBJ2-3; the match to TRBD2 covers 11 bases. Trimming cost V 1 base and J 6 bases; bases outside gene matches: 6. The germline V gene has CDR1 SGHAT and CDR2 FQNNGV. This CDR3 has 16 residues. As DNA, the CDR3 is TGTGCCAGCAGCTTAGGACTAGCGGGATGGTCGGATACGCAGTATTTT. It specifies CASSLGLAGWSDTQYF. Full variable domain (outside the CDR3, taken from reference TRBV11-2 and TRBJ2-3): EAGVAQSPRYKIIEKRQSVAFWCNPISGHATLYWYQQILGQGPKLLIQFQNNGVVDDSQLPKDRFSAERLKGVDSTLKIQPAKLEDSAVYLCASSLGLAGWSDTQYFGPGTRLTVL.

This chain uses TRBV7-9 with TRBJ1-1; TRBD1 aligns across 8 bases. Germline assignment: CDR1 SEHNR and CDR2 FQNEAQ (reference sequence). With 5 bases clipped from V and 1 base from J, the junction kept 6 bases outside the gene matches. CDR3 size: 15 residues. This chain's CDR3 is CASSLSGTGNTEAFF. For the CDR3, the DNA is TGTGCCAGCAGCCTCTCCGGGACAGGGAACACTGAAGCTTTCTTT.

The rearrangement joins TRBV7-7 to TRBJ2-2; TRBD1 might be the D (6 bases). The CDR3 is 15 amino acids. Looked up from germline, CDR1 is SSHAT and CDR2 is FNYEAQ (reference sequence). The V end lost 5 bases, the J end lost 1 base, and 11 bases lay between the germline ends. The DNA for the CDR3 is TGTGCCAGCAGCCCAGGGGCGCTGAACACCGGGGAGCTGTTTTTT. Translated, it gives CASSPGALNTGELFF.

The V call is TRBV6-5, the J call TRBJ1-3, with no clear D. CDR3 length: 15 amino acids. Trimming took 2 bases from V and 2 from J, leaving 10 bases between them. Germline V gene sequence: CDR1 MNHEY, CDR2 SVGAGI. The CDR3 nucleotides are TGTGCCAGCAGTTACCGCGGCGCGGCTGGAAACACCATATATTTT. Protein: CASSYRGAAGNTIYF.

The CDR3 loop is CASSPDRGYGTDTQYF. The CDR3 region has the DNA TGTGCCAGCAGCCCAGACAGGGGGTATGGCACAGATACGCAGTATTTT. The chain has TRBV7-2 and TRBJ2-3, with TRBD1 matching 9 bases. V lost 5 bases, J lost 1 base, and 7 bases stayed unmatched. The germline gives CDR1 SGHTA, CDR2 FQGNSA. The CDR3 sequence is 16 residues long.

The chain joins TRBV7-8 to TRBJ1-1; D remains unclear. Trimming cost V 6 bases and J 2 bases, with 7 bases left between them. The CDR3 length is 12 residues. Germline lookup yields CDR1 SGHVS and CDR2 FQNEAQ. CDR3 coding DNA: TGTGCCAGCAGAGCAACTAACACTGAAGCTTTCTTT. Its protein product is CASRATNTEAFF.

CDR3 DNA sequence: TGTGCCAGCAGGGATAGCGGGAGGGTCTCCTACGAGCAGTACGTC. This encodes CASRDSGRVSYEQYV. The genes are TRBV6-5 and TRBJ2-7, with TRBD2 identical over 11 bases. Germline values: CDR1 MNHEY, CDR2 SVGAGI. CDR3 length equals 15 residues. The trim removed 6 bases at V and 0 bases at J, leaving 4 bases unmatched.

The V and J genes are TRBV7-2 and TRBJ2-1, with TRBD2 identical over 12 bases. The V segment lost 5 bases and the J segment 7 bases; nucleotides outside the gene matches: 6. This CDR3 comprises 15 residues. Germline V gives CDR1 SGHTA, CDR2 FQGNSA. The CDR3, as DNA: TGTGCCAGCAGCATTTCTAGCGGGAGGGCGAATGAGCAGTTCTTC. Translating gives CASSISSGRANEQFF. The variable domain in full, with the rest retrieved from reference TRBV7-2 and TRBJ2-1, is GAGVSQSPSNKVTEKGKDVELRCDPISGHTALYWYRQSLGQGLEFLIYFQGNSAPDKSGLPSDRFSAERTGGSVSTLTIQRTQQEDSAVYLCASSISSGRANEQFFGPGTRLTVL.